A single sample gave rise to the 28 T cell receptor beta chains below, sequenced in a study of shared clonotypes between healthy human individuals. Here immunoSEQ multiplex PCR was the method, and the copy in TCRdb shows in-frame clones only, minus some. The table lists some 2.1 million clones, roughly 95% of them singletons. CD45RO negativity and positive selection for CCR7 defined naive CD8 cells, a population that excluded terminally differentiated effector memory CD45RA+ cells. Sequencing was done on a sample of naive CD8+ T cells sorted from blood. These receptors were collected from a man aged 18 to 30 in good health.

This chain connects TRBV6-6 to TRBJ2-3; no clear D gene. The CDR3 consists of 16 residues. Looked up from germline, CDR1 is MNHNY and CDR2 is SVGAGI (reference sequence). V shed 1 base and J shed 0 bases, with 11 bases lying between them. CDR3 sequence: CASSYLIMTSTDTQYF. The DNA of the CDR3 is TGTGCCAGCAGTTACTTGATAATGACTAGCACAGATACGCAGTATTTT.

J is TRBJ2-2 and V is TRBV29-1, with 13 nucleotides matching TRBD2. CDR1 and CDR2 (germline): SQVTM, ANQGSEA. CDR3 length equals 14 residues. Trimming cost V 7 bases and J 8 bases; bases outside gene matches: 7. As DNA, the CDR3 is TGCAGCGCGAGGACTAGCGGGAGCTCAGGGGAGCTGTTTTTT. Protein product: CSARTSGSSGELFF.

This clone has a single count. Within the sample, other DNA sequences also encode this same CDR3. The rearrangement joins TRBV5-1 to TRBJ2-7; TRBD2 agrees at 7 bases. V trimming: 0 bases; J trimming: 4 bases; junction bases outside the gene matches: 4. Germline values: CDR1 SGHRS, CDR2 YFSETQ. This CDR3 region has 14 residues. CDR3 DNA sequence: TGCGCCAGCAGCTTGGGCGGGAGTCTTTACGAGCAGTACTTC. Amino acid sequence: CASSLGGSLYEQYF.

The gene calls are TRBV30 and TRBJ2-1, with TRBD2 matching 11 bases. The CDR3 has 16 amino acids. Germline V lookup: CDR1 GTSNPN, CDR2 SVGIG (reference sequence). The trim removed 3 bases at V and 4 bases at J, leaving 8 bases unmatched. The CDR3 protein is CAWSRSGRALYNEQFF. DNA of the CDR3: TGTGCCTGGAGCCGTAGCGGGAGGGCGTTATACAATGAGCAGTTCTTC.

This chain uses TRBV13 with TRBJ2-5; D might be TRBD1 (5 bases). CDR3 length: 13 amino acids. Germline assignment: CDR1 PRHDT and CDR2 FYEKMQ (reference sequence). V gave up 4 bases and J gave up 5 bases, with 11 bases separating them. In DNA, the CDR3 is TGTGCCAGCAGCTCTCAGGGATTGGAGACCCAGTACTTC. This translates into CASSSQGLETQYF.

This chain uses TRBV13 with TRBJ2-1; D may correspond to TRBD1 or TRBD2 (5 bases each). This CDR3 is built from 13 residues. V was clipped by 3 bases and J by 5 bases, with 8 bases between them. CDR1 is PRHDT and CDR2 is FYEKMQ in the germline V gene (reference sequence). The CDR3 region is CASSLGEDNEQFF. In DNA form, the CDR3 reads TGTGCCAGCAGCTTGGGGGAAGACAATGAGCAGTTCTTC.

The V gene is TRBV7-6, the J gene TRBJ1-1; tentative D call: TRBD1 (5 bases). The germline V and J ends were trimmed by 4 bases and 1 base, with 10 bases remaining between them. Germline lookup yields CDR1 SGHVS and CDR2 FNYEAQ. This CDR3 region has 14 residues. CDR3 loop: CASSSERGNTEAFF. As DNA, the CDR3 is TGTGCCAGCAGCTCGGAGAGGGGGAACACTGAAGCTTTCTTT.

This chain links TRBV6-1 with TRBJ2-5; 8 bases line up with TRBD2. The CDR3 sequence is 15 residues long. CDR1 is MNHNS, CDR2 SASEGT, per germline. Trimming removed 7 bases from V and 3 bases from J; junction bases left unmatched: 10. This chain's CDR3 is CASMWGPGGEETQYF. The CDR3 DNA reads TGTGCCAGCATGTGGGGACCGGGGGGGGAAGAGACCCAGTACTTC.

The chain carries TRBV7-9 and TRBJ1-1; D unresolved. The germline V gene has CDR1 SEHNR and CDR2 FQNEAQ (reference sequence). Trimming pared 5 bases from V and 0 bases from J, leaving 10 bases between. The CDR3 covers 14 residues. The CDR3 DNA sequence: TGTGCCAGCAGCACCTGGACGGTGAACACTGAAGCTTTCTTT. Its translation is CASSTWTVNTEAFF. Variable domain in full (rest from reference TRBV7-9 and TRBJ1-1): DTGVSQNPRHKITKRGQNVTFRCDPISEHNRLYWYRQTLGQGPEFLTYFQNEAQLEKSRLLSDRFSAERPKGSFSTLEIQRTEQGDSAMYLCASSTWTVNTEAFFGQGTRLTVV.

The chain combines TRBV11-3 with TRBJ2-7; perhaps TRBD1 as D (6 bases). CDR1 and CDR2 (germline): SGHNT, YENEEA. This CDR3 is built from 13 residues. Trimming took off 4 bases at V and 7 bases at J, with 14 bases between the two ends. The CDR3 coding sequence is TGTGCCAGCAGCTCGAACAGGGTGGAGGAGCAGTACTTC. This encodes CASSSNRVEEQYF.

The chain links TRBV7-6 to TRBJ2-1; tentatively, D is TRBD1 or TRBD2 (7 bases each). The CDR3 runs 15 residues. The ends were cut back, 5 bases at V and 0 bases at J, with 11 bases in the middle. In germline, CDR1 is SGHVS, CDR2 FNYEAQ. The CDR3 sequence: CASSLRGGSYNEQFF. Here the CDR3 DNA reads TGTGCCAGCAGCCTCAGGGGGGGCTCCTACAATGAGCAGTTCTTC.

V is TRBV5-1 and J is TRBJ2-3; the D is unclear. CDR1 is SGHRS and CDR2 is YFSETQ in the germline V gene. Trimming took 0 bases from V and 6 from J, leaving 17 bases between them. The CDR3 sequence is 16 residues long. CDR3 bases: TGCGCCAGCAGCTTGGCGGGCCTAGGGCATAGGGATACGCAGTATTTT. Translated: CASSLAGLGHRDTQYF.

V gene TRBV4-1 combines with J gene TRBJ2-1; D call uncertain. Between the trimmed V and J ends, which lost 1 base and 0 bases, there was a span of 4 bases. In germline, CDR1 is MGHRA, CDR2 YSYEKL. The CDR3 is 14 amino acids. CDR3 region: CASSQGPSYNEQFF. As DNA, the CDR3 is TGCGCCAGCAGCCAAGGGCCCTCCTACAATGAGCAGTTCTTC.

This sequence joins TRBV21-1 and TRBJ1-5. TRBV21-1 is listed as a pseudogene. The CDR3 contains 16 residues. CDR3 sequence (DNA): TGTGCCAGCAGCAAGCGGGGGCCGCCTTGCGGTCAGCCCCAGCATTTT. Residues: CASSKRGPPCGQPQHF.

This rearrangement joins TRBV18 to TRBJ1-1; no firm D call. The CDR3 covers 17 residues. Germline CDR1 KGHSH, CDR2 LQKENI. The germline V and J ends were trimmed by 1 base and 1 base, with 16 bases remaining between them. CDR3 sequence (DNA): TGTGCCAGCTCACCACTCGTTACGGTAGTCGAGAACACTGAAGCTTTCTTT. Protein product: CASSPLVTVVENTEAFF.

The gene calls are TRBV7-9 and TRBJ1-4; 7 nucleotides align to TRBD1. Unmatched junction bases numbered 4, after V lost 0 bases and J lost 6 bases. CDR3 length: 15 residues. CDR1 and CDR2 from the germline V gene are SEHNR and FQNEAQ (reference sequence). For the CDR3, the DNA is TGTGCCAGCAGCTTAGCGATAGGACAGGATGAAAAACTGTTTTTT. Protein sequence: CASSLAIGQDEKLFF.

The chain is built from TRBV30 and TRBJ2-7; possible D gene TRBD2, 6 bases. This CDR3 has 15 residues. Germline loops: CDR1 GTSNPN, CDR2 SVGIG (reference sequence). With 1 base removed from V and 3 bases from J, the gap between germline ends came to 16 bases. The CDR3 region is CAWSATSLKGYEQYF. CDR3 DNA sequence: TGTGCCTGGAGTGCTACTAGCTTGAAAGGCTACGAGCAGTACTTC.

The V gene is TRBV4-3, the J gene TRBJ1-2; D is unresolved. This CDR3 region has 15 residues. The germline CDR1 and CDR2 sequences are LGHNA and YSLEER. Trimming stripped 0 bases from V and 3 bases from J, with 11 bases between. CDR3 amino acids: CASSQDSAGYYGYTF. The CDR3 nucleotides are TGCGCCAGCAGCCAAGATTCCGCGGGGTACTATGGCTACACCTTC.

The genes are TRBV19 and TRBJ2-7, with D perhaps assigned TRBD1 or TRBD2 (6 bases each). The germline CDR1 and CDR2 sequences are LNHDA and SQIVND (reference sequence). Trimming removed 7 bases at V and 2 bases at J, with 15 bases between. The CDR3 extends over 14 amino acids. The CDR3 region is CASIGGQGPYEQYF. The CDR3 nucleotides are TGTGCCAGTATCGGAGGGCAGGGGCCCTACGAGCAGTACTTC.

This clone was seen only once. The chain combines TRBV7-3 with TRBJ2-5, with 13 bases lining up with TRBD2. V was clipped by 4 bases and J by 2 bases; unmatched bases: 1. This CDR3 region has 15 residues. Germline CDR1 SGHTA, CDR2 FQGTGA. CDR3 DNA sequence: TGTGCCAGCAGCTCACTAGCGGGGGGGCAAGAGACCCAGTACTTC. Translated, it gives CASSSLAGGQETQYF. The full variable domain, in which reference TRBV7-3 and TRBJ2-5 provide the parts outside the CDR3, is GAGVSQTPSNKVTEKGKYVELRCDPISGHTALYWYRQSLGQGPEFLIYFQGTGAADDSGLPNDRFFAVRPEGSVSTLKIQRTERGDSAVYLCASSSLAGGQETQYFGPGTRLLVL.

This clone was found once. The chain couples TRBV29-1 to TRBJ2-2, with 11 bases matching TRBD1. The CDR3 consists of 14 residues. CDR1 is SQVTM and CDR2 is ANQGSEA in the germline V gene. The ends lost 6 bases at V and 4 bases at J; junction bases unmatched: 4. This CDR3 reads CSVPGQGGTGELFF. Written as DNA, the CDR3 is TGCAGCGTCCCGGGACAGGGGGGCACCGGGGAGCTGTTTTTT.

The CDR3 loop reads CASALVGMGYEQYF. CDR3 nucleotide sequence: TGTGCCAGCGCCCTCGTCGGGATGGGCTACGAGCAGTACTTC. V usage is TRBV6-1 and J usage is TRBJ2-7; weak D call: TRBD2 (5 bases). Germline CDR1 is MNHNS and CDR2 is SASEGT. V lost 8 bases to trimming and J lost 3 bases, with 17 bases between them. The CDR3 runs 14 residues.

The rearrangement links TRBV27 to TRBJ1-6; TRBD1 matches 9 bases. The CDR3 runs to 19 residues. V lost 5 bases to trimming and J lost 4 bases; unmatched junction nucleotides: 15. The germline V gene encodes CDR1 MNHEY and CDR2 SMNVEV (reference sequence). CDR3 in DNA: TGTGCCAGCAGTACCGGGGACAGGGTGATAATAGGGTATAATTCACCCCTCCACTTT. This encodes CASSTGDRVIIGYNSPLHF.

The chain couples TRBV2 to TRBJ1-5, with D unclear. The CDR3 length is 13 residues. The V end lost 3 bases, the J end lost 2 bases, and 5 bases lay between the germline ends. The germline CDR1 and CDR2 sequences are SNHLY and FYNNEI. CDR3 region: CASSDFGNQPQHF. The CDR3 region has the DNA TGTGCCAGCAGTGATTTCGGCAATCAGCCCCAGCATTTT.

This clone was seen just once. The CDR3 spells CASSQGRARGNTIYF. The DNA of the CDR3 is TGCGCCAGCAGCCAAGGGCGGGCGCGCGGAAACACCATATATTTT. The V and J genes are TRBV4-3 and TRBJ1-3; D ambiguous. Per germline, CDR1 LGHNA and CDR2 YSLEER. CDR3 length: 15 residues. Trimming took 1 base from V and 4 from J, leaving 11 bases between them.

This clone was found once. The J gene is TRBJ1-3, the V gene TRBV9; the match to TRBD1 covers 12 bases. The V gene's germline CDR1 is SGDLS and CDR2 YYNGEE. There are 17 residues in the CDR3. With V trimmed by 4 bases and J by 2 bases, 7 bases remained unmatched. The CDR3 nucleotides are TGTGCCAGCAGCCCCCGGGACAGGGGGCGGACTGGAAACACCATATATTTT. Its translation: CASSPRDRGRTGNTIYF.

Regarding this clone: The sample has other DNA sequences that encode this CDR3 too. This chain joins TRBV6-5 and TRBJ1-1, with D possibly matching TRBD1 (6 bases). The germline gives CDR1 MNHEY, CDR2 SVGAGI. The CDR3 sequence is 13 residues long. Trimming removed 4 bases at V and 2 bases at J, with 8 bases between. CDR3 DNA sequence: TGTGCCAGCAGTTCACAGGGAAACACTGAAGCTTTCTTT. It is translated as CASSSQGNTEAFF.

The chain has TRBV7-6 and TRBJ2-7; tentative D call: TRBD1 (5 bases). V lost 6 bases to trimming and J lost 2 bases, with 11 bases between them. The CDR3 is 13 amino acids. Per germline, CDR1 SGHVS and CDR2 FNYEAQ. The CDR3, as DNA: TGTGCCAGCAGTTCAGGGTCTGCCTACGAGCAGTACTTC. Amino acid sequence: CASSSGSAYEQYF.